This T cell receptor (beta chain) was profiled in a study of cytomegalovirus exposure and HLA in healthy donors. Study as a whole: Earlier work reported 100 million or so unique TCR beta sequences from about 190 million T cells.

Germline CDR1 and CDR2: SNHLY and FYNNEI. V gave up 2 bases and J gave up 7 bases, with 6 bases separating them. CDR3 length equals 13 residues. The table lists this clone with a few counts. The PCR used 60 Vbeta and 13 Jbeta primers. Repertoires were generated with immunoSEQ multiplex PCR, while TCRdb's copy carries only in-frame clones and drops some. Of around 130,000 clones in the sample, around 77% are singletons; the top ten hold about 1%. This chain connects TRBV2 to TRBJ1-6; no firm D call. The sample consisted of PBMCs. The receptor was derived from a woman aged 55-69 years in good health and CMV-seronegative. As DNA, the CDR3 is TGTGCCAGCAGTGAAATCGCGAATTCACCCCTCCACTTT. Its translation: CASSEIANSPLHF.